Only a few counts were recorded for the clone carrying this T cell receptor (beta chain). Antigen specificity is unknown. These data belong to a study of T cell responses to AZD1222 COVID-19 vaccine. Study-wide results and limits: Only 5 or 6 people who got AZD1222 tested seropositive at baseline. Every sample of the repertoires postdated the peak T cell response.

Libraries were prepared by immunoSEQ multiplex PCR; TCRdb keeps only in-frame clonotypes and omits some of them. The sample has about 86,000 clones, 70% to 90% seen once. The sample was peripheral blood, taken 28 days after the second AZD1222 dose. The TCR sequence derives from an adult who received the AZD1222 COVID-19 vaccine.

CDR3 residues: CASSPRTGEDEKLFF. The CDR3 DNA follows: TGTGCCAGCAGCCCTCGGACAGGGGAGGATGAAAAACTGTTTTTT. V gene TRBV9 combines with J gene TRBJ1-4; 9 bases are a match to TRBD1. Germline V CDR1 and CDR2: SGDLS, YYNGEE. V lost 4 bases and J lost 6; bases outside the gene matches: 7. The CDR3 loop spans 15 amino acids.